This T cell receptor beta chain was sequenced in a study of blood T cell repertoires in COVID-19. On the study more broadly: Whether acute or convalescent, the COVID-19 samples came from the United States, Italy and Spain. The analysed material was cDNA or gDNA that came from T cells, B-cell-depleted T cells, or PBMCs.

In the authors' workflow: Estimated nucleated cell counts came from reference gene primer amplification. Using immunoSEQ multiplex PCR, the repertoire was profiled, and TCRdb retains in-frame clones only, with some absent. Clonal size and the V and J genes are those of that table, whereas D and trimming came from the DNA. The table has tens of thousands of clones, about 88% seen once. Sequencing was carried out using peripheral blood. This TCR was sampled from a human donor in a cohort sampled during active COVID-19. The donor label of this sample is uncertain.

In DNA, the CDR3 is TGCGCCAGCAGCTCGCTTTGGAGGGGGCGTTTTGAGCAGTTCTTC. It specifies CASSSLWRGRFEQFF. This rearrangement joins TRBV4-1 to TRBJ2-1, with D possibly TRBD1 on 7 matching bases. CDR1 and CDR2 (germline): MGHRA, YSYEKL. The CDR3 runs to 15 residues. V lost 5 bases, J lost 9 bases, and 20 bases lay in between.